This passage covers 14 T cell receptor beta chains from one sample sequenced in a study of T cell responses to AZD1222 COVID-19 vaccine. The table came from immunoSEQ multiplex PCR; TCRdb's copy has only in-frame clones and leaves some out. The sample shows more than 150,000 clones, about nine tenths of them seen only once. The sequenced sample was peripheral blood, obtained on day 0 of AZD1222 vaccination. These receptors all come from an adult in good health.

CDR3 protein: CASSLSLGGYTF. CDR3 DNA sequence: TGTGCCAGCAGTCTAAGCCTGGGGGGCTACACCTTC. The genes are TRBV6-2 or TRBV6-3 and TRBJ1-2; the D is unclear. The germline V gene encodes CDR1 MNHEY and CDR2 SVGEGT. Trimming removed 5 bases at V and 8 bases at J, with 12 bases between. The CDR3 runs to 12 residues.

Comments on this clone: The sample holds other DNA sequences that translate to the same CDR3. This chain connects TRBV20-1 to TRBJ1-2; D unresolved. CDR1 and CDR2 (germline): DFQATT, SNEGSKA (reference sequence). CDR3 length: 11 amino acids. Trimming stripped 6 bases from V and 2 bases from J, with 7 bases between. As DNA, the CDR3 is TGCAGTGCCACCACGAACTATGGCTACACCTTC. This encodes CSATTNYGYTF.

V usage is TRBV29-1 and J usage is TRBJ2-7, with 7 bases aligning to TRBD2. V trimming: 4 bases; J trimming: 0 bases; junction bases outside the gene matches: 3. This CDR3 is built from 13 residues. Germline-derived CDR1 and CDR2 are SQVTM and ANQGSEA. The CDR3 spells CSVGTRLSYEQYF. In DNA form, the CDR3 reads TGCAGCGTTGGGACTAGGCTCTCCTACGAGCAGTACTTC.

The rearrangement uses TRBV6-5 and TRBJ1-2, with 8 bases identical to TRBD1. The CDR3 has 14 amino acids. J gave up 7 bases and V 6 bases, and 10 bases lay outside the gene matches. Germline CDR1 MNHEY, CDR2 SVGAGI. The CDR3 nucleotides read TGTGCCAGCAGGTTAGAACAGGGGGTTCGTGGCTACACCTTC. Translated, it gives CASRLEQGVRGYTF.

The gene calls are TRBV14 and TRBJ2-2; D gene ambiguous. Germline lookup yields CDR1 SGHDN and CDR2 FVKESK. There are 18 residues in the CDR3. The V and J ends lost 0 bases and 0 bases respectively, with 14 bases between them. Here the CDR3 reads CASSQDLPLTANTGELFF. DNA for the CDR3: TGTGCCAGCAGCCAAGATCTCCCACTTACAGCGAACACCGGGGAGCTGTTTTTT. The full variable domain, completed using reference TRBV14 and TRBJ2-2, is EAGVTQFPSHSVIEKGQTVTLRCDPISGHDNLYWYRRVMGKEIKFLLHFVKESKQDESGMPNNRFLAERTGGTYSTLKVQPAELEDSGVYFCASSQDLPLTANTGELFFGEGSRLTVL.

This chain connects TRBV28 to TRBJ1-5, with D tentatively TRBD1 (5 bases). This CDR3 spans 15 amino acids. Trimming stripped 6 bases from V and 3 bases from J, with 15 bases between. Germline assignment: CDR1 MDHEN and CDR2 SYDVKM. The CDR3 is CASSLDSYLNQPQHF. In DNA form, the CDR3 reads TGTGCCAGCAGCCTTGACAGCTATCTCAATCAGCCCCAGCATTTT.

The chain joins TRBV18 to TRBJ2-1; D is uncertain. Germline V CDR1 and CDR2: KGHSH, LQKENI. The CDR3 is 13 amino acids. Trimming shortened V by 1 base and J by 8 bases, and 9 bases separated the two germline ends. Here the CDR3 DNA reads TGTGCCAGCTCACCACTATTACCAGATGAGCAGTTCTTC. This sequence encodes CASSPLLPDEQFF.

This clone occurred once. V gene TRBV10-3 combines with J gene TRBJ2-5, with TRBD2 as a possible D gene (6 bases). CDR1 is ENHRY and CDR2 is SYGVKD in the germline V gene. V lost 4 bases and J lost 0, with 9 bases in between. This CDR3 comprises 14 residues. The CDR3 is CAISGRDYQETQYF. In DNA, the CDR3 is TGTGCCATCAGTGGCCGGGACTACCAAGAGACCCAGTACTTC.

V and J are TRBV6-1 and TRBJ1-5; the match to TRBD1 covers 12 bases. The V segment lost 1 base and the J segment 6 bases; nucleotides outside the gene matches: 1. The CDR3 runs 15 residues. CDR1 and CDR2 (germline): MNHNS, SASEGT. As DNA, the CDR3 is TGTGCCAGCAGTGAAGAGGGACAGGGGGCTCAGCCCCAGCATTTT. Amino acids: CASSEEGQGAQPQHF.

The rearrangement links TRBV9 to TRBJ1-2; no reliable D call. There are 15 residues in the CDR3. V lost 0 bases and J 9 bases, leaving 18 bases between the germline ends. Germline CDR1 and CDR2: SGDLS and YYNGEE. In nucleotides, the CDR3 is TGTGCCAGCAGCGTAGAACCTTCGATCTCTATAAGCTACACCTTC. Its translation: CASSVEPSISISYTF.

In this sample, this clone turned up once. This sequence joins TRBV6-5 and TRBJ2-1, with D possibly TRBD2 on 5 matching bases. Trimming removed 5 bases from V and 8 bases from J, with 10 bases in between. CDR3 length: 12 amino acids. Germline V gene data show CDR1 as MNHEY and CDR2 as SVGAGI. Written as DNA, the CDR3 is TGTGCCAGCAGTAGAGGGAGAGATGAGCAGTTCTTC. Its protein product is CASSRGRDEQFF.

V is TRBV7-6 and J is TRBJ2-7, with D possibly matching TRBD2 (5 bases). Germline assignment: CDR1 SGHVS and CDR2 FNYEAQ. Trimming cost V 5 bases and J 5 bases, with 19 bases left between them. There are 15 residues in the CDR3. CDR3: CASSNSLGAYHEQYF. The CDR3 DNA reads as TGTGCCAGCAGCAACAGCCTGGGAGCCTACCACGAGCAGTACTTC.

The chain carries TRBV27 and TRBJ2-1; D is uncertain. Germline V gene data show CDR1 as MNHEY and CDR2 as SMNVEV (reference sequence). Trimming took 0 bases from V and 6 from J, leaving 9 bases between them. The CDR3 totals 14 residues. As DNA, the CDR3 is TGTGCCAGCAGTTTATCCGGACGGATCAATGAGCAGTTCTTC. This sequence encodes CASSLSGRINEQFF.

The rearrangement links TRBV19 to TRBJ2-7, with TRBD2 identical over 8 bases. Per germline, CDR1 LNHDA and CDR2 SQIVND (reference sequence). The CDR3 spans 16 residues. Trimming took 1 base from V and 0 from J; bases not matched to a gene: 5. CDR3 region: CASSIATSANSYEQYF. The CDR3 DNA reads TGTGCCAGTAGTATAGCGACTAGCGCCAACTCCTACGAGCAGTACTTC.